A selection of T cell receptor beta chains follows, all from one sample in a study of shared clonotypes between healthy human individuals. The data were produced by immunoSEQ multiplex PCR, yet TCRdb's version contains in-frame clones alone and is incomplete. In the table there are roughly 2.4 million clones, approximately 96% of which are singletons. Sequences were obtained from naive CD4+ T cells sorted from blood. Receptor source: a man aged 18 to 29 in good health. CDR3s include the opening cysteine and the closing phenylalanine or tryptophan. Part of the rows lack a size; the others show once, few, many or a class for expanded clones.

>TRBV27|14|-|TRBJ1-2
CASSLRGAGYGYTF
>TRBV5-5|13|-|TRBJ1-1
CASSATGYTEAFF
>TRBV7-2|13|-|TRBJ2-7
CASSLEHSYEQYF
>TRBV7-9|15|-|TRBJ1-2
CASSSAAGTGTGYTF
>TRBV2|13|-|TRBJ1-1
CATVVEVNTEAFF
>TRBV5-6|15|-|TRBJ1-6
CASSLSPDSNSPLHF
>TRBV7-9|12|few|TRBJ2-5
CASSLDSPTQYF
>TRBV28|17|-|TRBJ2-6
CASTGAGGFSGANVLTF
>TRBV2|15|-|TRBJ2-2
CASRWDYANTGELFF
>TRBV7-2|17|-|TRBJ2-3
CASSPKVSGRPPDTQYF
>TRBV18|13|-|TRBJ1-2
CASSPGPNYGYTF
>TRBV30|10|-|TRBJ2-5
CAWSWGQGNF
>TRBV2|14|-|TRBJ1-6
CASTLTGGNSPLHF
>TRBV20-1|11|-|TRBJ1-3
CSARDLPYLYF
>TRBV5-1|15|-|TRBJ2-4
CASSLAPGPWDIQYF
>TRBV11-3|15|-|TRBJ2-3
CASSLLGGSTDTQYF
>TRBV5-1|15|-|TRBJ2-7
CASHTGTGGSYEQYF
>TRBV6-1|16|-|TRBJ2-5
CASSEAREGRGETQYF
>TRBV19|13|-|TRBJ1-2
CASSIGRDYGYTF
>TRBV5-1|15|-|TRBJ2-2
CASSSDRANTGELFF
>TRBV19|14|-|TRBJ2-7
CASRGTGGSLEQYF
>TRBV5-1|14|-|TRBJ2-2
CASNPFAVDGELFF
>TRBV5-4|16|-|TRBJ2-1
CASSKDSGRENNEQFF
>TRBV28|15|few|TRBJ1-2
CASSSGDSLGNGYTF
>TRBV7-2|15|-|TRBJ2-7
CASSDINLFPYEQYF
>TRBV5-6|17|-|TRBJ2-6
CASSPGQGRSGANVLTF
>TRBV4-1|14|-|TRBJ1-1
CASSSLARYTEAFF
>TRBV6-1|13|once|TRBJ2-7
CASSEGTVTKQYF
>TRBV18|16|-|TRBJ1-6
CASSPRTGMGNSPLHF
>TRBV7-2|13|-|TRBJ2-2
CASSLLGGGELFF
>TRBV6-6|12|once|TRBJ1-1
CASNRENTEAFF
>TRBV30|13|-|TRBJ1-1
CAWGDGRNTEAFF
>TRBV18|16|-|TRBJ2-3
CASSPSQGLAQDTQYF
>TRBV7-2|17|-|TRBJ1-4
CASSLGPSGRSYGKLFF
>TRBV5-6|13|-|TRBJ1-2
CASSIRDISGYTF
>TRBV6-6|14|-|TRBJ1-6
CASSLGAGGSPLHF
>TRBV19|13|-|TRBJ2-2
CAAGGRGTGELFF
>TRBV10-2|17|-|TRBJ1-5
CASSESRQRVVDQPQHF
>TRBV27|15|-|TRBJ2-1
CASSPGLPLNGEQFF
>TRBV9|13|once|TRBJ1-3
CASSAFSGNTIYF
>TRBV30|16|-|TRBJ2-3
CAWRLRMGGRADTQYF
>TRBV4-1|16|-|TRBJ2-1
CASSHPLRDSYNEQFF
>TRBV19|16|-|TRBJ1-3
CASSTQGPEGGNTIYF
>TRBV6-5|13|-|TRBJ1-6
CASSVGPGSPLHF
>TRBV10-3|15|-|TRBJ1-3
CAISESLSSGNTIYF
>TRBV6-5|15|-|TRBJ1-4
CASSTGGPNNEKLFF
>TRBV5-1|15|-|TRBJ2-1
CASSPDPSSYNEQFF
>TRBV10-1|16|-|TRBJ2-3
CASSGGLAGGLDTQYF
>TRBV30|15|-|TRBJ2-1
CAWNAYSGNYNEQFF
>TRBV7-2|15|-|TRBJ2-7
CASSLEGSPAYEQYF
>TRBV5-4|15|-|TRBJ1-1
CASSLGGGRDTEAFF
>TRBV5-1|17|few|TRBJ1-6
CASSSEFGLYDNSPLHF